This T cell receptor beta chain came from a study of blood T cell repertoires in COVID-19. The CDR3 contains 13 residues. Germline loops: CDR1 MNHEY, CDR2 SVGAGI. V gave up 7 bases and J gave up 10 bases; unmatched junction bases: 7. Using immunoSEQ multiplex PCR, the repertoire was profiled, and TCRdb retains in-frame clones only, with some absent. Found here are approximately 250,000 clones, approximately 90% of them singletons; the top ten hold over 4%. V usage is TRBV6-5 and J usage is TRBJ1-6, with 7 bases that match TRBD1. Material for sequencing was PBMCs or T cells enriched from blood (not recorded which). The source of this sequence is a woman aged 30 to 39 who had recovered from COVID-19. CDR3 bases: TGTGCCAGCAAACAGGGGTATGAGTCACCCCTCCACTTT. Its protein is CASKQGYESPLHF.